The sequence of this T cell receptor beta chain was determined in a study of OX40 agonist ivuxolimab in advanced cancers. The wider study: Hepatocellular carcinoma, melanoma, renal cell or head and neck cancer affected the dose-escalation patients. Whole-study findings and limits: Both blood CD4+ and CD8+ T cells showed clonal growth by week 6 at 0.1 to 3.0 mg/kg. Individuals who were partial responders at 0.1-3.0 mg/kg had clonal expansion that ranked among the lowest.

Points on this clone: Its antigen is currently unknown.

At cycle 4 day 1, cycle 7 day 1, and baseline, blood was sampled. TCRdb's copy holds only in-frame clones and misses some; the assay was immunoSEQ multiplex PCR. The profile shows fewer than 6,000 clones, 60% to 75% of them singletons. The sequence was collected from an adult with an advanced solid tumor such as melanoma, head and neck, liver or kidney cancer. The specimen comprised CD4+ or CD8+ T cells sorted from blood, sampled in a trial of the OX40 agonist ivuxolimab.

CDR3 DNA sequence: TGTGCCAGCAGTTACTATCGAGGGACTAGTGGCGAGCAGTACTTC. Translation gives CASSYYRGTSGEQYF. V is TRBV6-6 and J is TRBJ2-7; 8 positions agree with TRBD2. Germline CDR1 is MNHNY and CDR2 is SVGAGI (reference sequence). With V trimmed by 1 base and J by 6 bases, 8 bases remained unmatched. The CDR3 is 15 amino acids.